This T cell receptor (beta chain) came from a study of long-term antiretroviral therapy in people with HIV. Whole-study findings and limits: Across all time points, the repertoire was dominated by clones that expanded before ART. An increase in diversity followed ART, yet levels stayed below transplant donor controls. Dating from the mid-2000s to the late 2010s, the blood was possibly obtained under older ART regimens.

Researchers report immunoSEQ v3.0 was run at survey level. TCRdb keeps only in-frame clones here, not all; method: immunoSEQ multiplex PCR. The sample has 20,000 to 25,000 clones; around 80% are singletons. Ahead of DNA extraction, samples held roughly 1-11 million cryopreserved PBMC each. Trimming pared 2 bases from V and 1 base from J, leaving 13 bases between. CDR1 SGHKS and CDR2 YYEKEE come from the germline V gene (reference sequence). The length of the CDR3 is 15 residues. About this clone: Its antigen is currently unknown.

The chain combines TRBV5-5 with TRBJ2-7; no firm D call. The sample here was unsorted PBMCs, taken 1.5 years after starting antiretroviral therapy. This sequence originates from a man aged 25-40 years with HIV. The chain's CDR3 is CASSLSIGRSYEQYF. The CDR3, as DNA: TGTGCCAGCAGCTTATCGATAGGTAGGTCCTACGAGCAGTACTTC. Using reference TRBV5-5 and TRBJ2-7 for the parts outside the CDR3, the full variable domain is DAGVTQSPTHLIKTRGQQVTLRCSPISGHKSVSWYQQVLGQGPQFIFQYYEKEERGRGNFPDRFSARQFPNYSSELNVNALLLGDSALYLCASSLSIGRSYEQYFGPGTRLTVT.